A single sample is the source of the 22 T cell receptor beta chains below, sequenced in a study of blood T cell repertoires in COVID-19. Measured with immunoSEQ multiplex PCR; TCRdb has only the in-frame clones, and not every one. Among under 300,000 clones listed, around 85% were seen once. Sequencing was done on a sample of peripheral blood. The receptors shown here come from a woman aged 35 to 49 with active or convalescent COVID-19.

This clone was counted only a few times. The CDR3 is CASSYPIGLAGGPGANVLTF. DNA of the CDR3: TGTGCCAGCAGTTACCCTATAGGACTAGCGGGGGGTCCCGGGGCCAACGTCCTGACTTTC. This rearrangement joins TRBV6-2 or TRBV6-3 to TRBJ2-6; 14 nucleotides agree with TRBD2. This CDR3 has 20 residues. Germline trimming cut 2 bases from V and 4 bases from J; bases unmatched to any gene: 10. In germline, CDR1 is MNHEY, CDR2 SVGEGT.

The gene calls are TRBV28 and TRBJ1-5, with D possibly TRBD1 on 5 matching bases. The ends were cut back, 6 bases at V and 1 base at J, with 19 bases in the middle. Germline V gene sequence: CDR1 MDHEN, CDR2 SYDVKM. This CDR3 region has 17 residues. CDR3 loop: CASRRLGTEVSNQPQHF. The CDR3 bases are TGTGCCAGCAGGCGTCTCGGGACTGAAGTCAGCAATCAGCCCCAGCATTTT.

This chain uses TRBV6-6 with TRBJ2-5; TRBD1 aligns across 7 bases. The germline CDR1 and CDR2 sequences are MNHNY and SVGAGI (reference sequence). The CDR3 loop spans 15 amino acids. Unmatched junction bases numbered 5, after V lost 2 bases and J lost 2 bases. In DNA, the CDR3 is TGTGCCAGCAGTTACAAGGCAGGGGGTCAAGAGACCCAGTACTTC. As protein: CASSYKAGGQETQYF.

The V gene is TRBV7-2, the J gene TRBJ2-2; 8 positions match TRBD2. V was clipped by 2 bases and J by 2 bases; unmatched bases: 7. Germline V gene data show CDR1 as SGHTA and CDR2 as FQGNSA. This CDR3 comprises 17 residues. The CDR3 DNA sequence: TGTGCCAGCAGCTTAACGGCGGGGGGCTACAACACCGGGGAGCTGTTTTTT. It specifies CASSLTAGGYNTGELFF.

V gene TRBV29-1 combines with J gene TRBJ2-3; D is perhaps TRBD1 (6 bases). Trimming took 3 bases from V and 3 from J, leaving 10 bases between them. The CDR3 runs 13 residues. Germline CDR1 is SQVTM and CDR2 is ANQGSEA. CDR3 amino acids: CSVDRQGTDTQYF. Written as DNA, the CDR3 is TGCAGCGTTGATCGTCAGGGGACAGATACGCAGTATTTT.

This sequence joins TRBV18 and TRBJ1-6; D call uncertain. Trimming pared 1 base from V and 11 bases from J, leaving 6 bases between. This CDR3 contains 12 residues. CDR1 and CDR2 (germline): KGHSH, LQKENI. The CDR3 bases are TGTGCCAGCTCACCACAGGAGCCACCCCTCCACTTT. It yields the protein CASSPQEPPLHF.

The chain is built from TRBV29-1 and TRBJ2-7; D perhaps matches TRBD2 (6 bases). CDR1 and CDR2 (germline): SQVTM, ANQGSEA. Trimming removed 6 bases from V and 0 bases from J, with 9 bases in between. The CDR3 length is 12 residues. The CDR3 loop reads CSVVGGSYEQYF. The DNA of the CDR3 is TGCAGCGTCGTGGGGGGCTCCTACGAGCAGTACTTC.

CDR3 residues: CASSGQLASQETQYF. As DNA, the CDR3 is TGTGCCAGCAGCGGGCAACTAGCGTCCCAAGAGACCCAGTACTTC. The chain links TRBV7-7 to TRBJ2-5; 7 positions agree with TRBD2. The V gene's germline CDR1 is SSHAT and CDR2 FNYEAQ (reference sequence). Unmatched junction bases numbered 7, after V lost 5 bases and J lost 1 base. The CDR3 runs 15 residues.

The chain is built from TRBV9 and TRBJ2-5; D call uncertain. Trimming pared 5 bases from V and 3 bases from J, leaving 11 bases between. This CDR3 region has 13 residues. CDR1 and CDR2 from the germline V gene are SGDLS and YYNGEE. CDR3 residues: CASSISAKETQYF. The CDR3, as DNA: TGTGCCAGCAGTATCAGCGCGAAAGAGACCCAGTACTTC. The variable domain in full, completed from reference TRBV9 and TRBJ2-5, reads DSGVTQTPKHLITATGQRVTLRCSPRSGDLSVYWYQQSLDQGLQFLIQYYNGEERAKGNILERFSAQQFPDLHSELNLSSLELGDSALYFCASSISAKETQYFGPGTRLLVL.

This chain links TRBV7-9 with TRBJ1-2; D perhaps matches TRBD1 (6 bases). Germline values: CDR1 SEHNR, CDR2 FQNEAQ (reference sequence). This CDR3 spans 13 amino acids. V lost 2 bases and J 8 bases, leaving 12 bases between the germline ends. In nucleotides, the CDR3 is TGTGCCAGCAGCTTATTGCCAGGGGAAGGCTACACCTTC. Its translation is CASSLLPGEGYTF.

The chain joins TRBV7-9 to TRBJ1-2; 10 bases map to TRBD1. CDR3 length: 14 amino acids. V dropped 6 bases and J dropped 3; count of bases not matched to a gene: 4. Germline V gives CDR1 SEHNR, CDR2 FQNEAQ (reference sequence). The CDR3 sequence is CASRTGGVDYGYTF. The CDR3 DNA follows: TGTGCCAGCAGGACAGGGGGCGTGGACTATGGCTACACCTTC.

The V gene is TRBV19, the J gene TRBJ2-7, with 12 positions matching TRBD2. The J call could be wrong; TRBJ2-5 is a better fit for the DNA end. Germline V gene data show CDR1 as LNHDA and CDR2 as SQIVND (reference sequence). The CDR3 spans 14 residues. The CDR3 bases are TGTGCCAGTAGTGAGACTAGCGGGGGTGAGACCCAGTACTTC. Translation: CASSETSGGETQYF.

This clone was recorded a few times. The chain joins TRBV7-9 to TRBJ1-2, with D possibly TRBD1 on 5 matching bases. Germline assignment: CDR1 SEHNR and CDR2 FQNEAQ (reference sequence). The V end was cut by 0 bases, the J end by 6 bases, with 11 bases between. This CDR3 comprises 14 residues. The CDR3 region has the DNA TGTGCCAGCAGCTTAGCGCCAGGGATAGATGGCTACACCTTC. Translating it yields CASSLAPGIDGYTF.

V is TRBV9 and J is TRBJ2-3, with D possibly matching TRBD2 (5 bases). This CDR3 region has 15 residues. V lost 0 bases and J 8 bases, leaving 16 bases between the germline ends. Germline V gene data show CDR1 as SGDLS and CDR2 as YYNGEE. CDR3 sequence reads: CASSVDYGSSPTQYF. DNA of the CDR3: TGTGCCAGCAGCGTAGATTATGGGAGTTCTCCTACGCAGTATTTT.

This clone was observed a few times. V gene TRBV5-1 combines with J gene TRBJ2-4; 7 bases fit TRBD1. Germline V CDR1 and CDR2: SGHRS, YFSETQ. The junction had 2 bases not matched to a gene; V was cut back by 0 bases and J by 8 bases. CDR3 size: 13 residues. The CDR3 DNA follows: TGCGCCAGCAGCTTGGAAACAGGGGACATTCAGTACTTC. This sequence encodes CASSLETGDIQYF.

The V call is TRBV7-2, the J call TRBJ1-2, with TRBD1 identical over 9 bases. V lost 2 bases and J lost 4; bases outside the gene matches: 2. The CDR3 is 14 residues long. Germline assignment: CDR1 SGHTA and CDR2 FQGNSA. The CDR3 sequence is CASSLQDRGYGYTF. CDR3 sequence (DNA): TGTGCCAGCAGCTTACAGGACAGGGGCTATGGCTACACCTTC.

J is TRBJ1-5 and V is TRBV7-8; possible D gene TRBD1, 5 bases. Germline V gene lookup returns CDR1 SGHVS and CDR2 FQNEAQ. V dropped 3 bases and J dropped 3 bases, with 9 bases sitting between them. The CDR3 is 14 residues long. CDR3 protein: CASSFAGDNQPQHF. CDR3 sequence (DNA): TGTGCCAGCAGCTTTGCGGGGGACAATCAGCCCCAGCATTTT. The entire variable domain, with the rest obtained from reference TRBV7-8 and TRBJ1-5, is as follows: GAGVSQSPRYKVAKRGQDVALRCDPISGHVSLFWYQQALGQGPEFLTYFQNEAQLDKSGLPSDRFFAERPEGSVSTLKIQRTQQEDSAVYLCASSFAGDNQPQHFGDGTRLSIL.

The chain has TRBV5-1 and TRBJ1-3; D remains unclear. With 4 bases removed from V and 4 bases from J, the gap between germline ends came to 15 bases. Germline lookup yields CDR1 SGHRS and CDR2 YFSETQ. This CDR3 contains 15 residues. CDR3 DNA sequence: TGCGCCAGCAGCCGCTGGGAGGGTCGCGGAAACACCATATATTTT. It encodes CASSRWEGRGNTIYF.

The chain uses TRBV18 and TRBJ2-3; 9 bases align to TRBD2. The CDR3 runs to 17 residues. Germline V CDR1 and CDR2: KGHSH, LQKENI. Unmatched junction bases numbered 11, after V lost 2 bases and J lost 5 bases. The CDR3, as DNA: TGTGCCAGCTCACCAGAACTTACCGCGGGGGGGCGAGATACGCAGTATTTT. It translates to CASSPELTAGGRDTQYF.

This clone was counted at least ten times. Different DNA sequences within this sample yield the same CDR3. The chain joins TRBV11-3 to TRBJ2-3; perhaps TRBD2 as D (5 bases). This CDR3 is 14 amino acids long. The V and J ends lost 1 base and 4 bases respectively, with 9 bases between them. Germline values: CDR1 SGHNT, CDR2 YENEEA. This CDR3 is CASSLGLAADTQYF. The CDR3 DNA sequence: TGTGCCAGCAGCTTAGGGCTAGCCGCAGATACGCAGTATTTT.

The V and J genes are TRBV27 and TRBJ2-3; 11 bases line up with TRBD1. This CDR3 is 15 amino acids long. The germline CDR1 and CDR2 sequences are MNHEY and SMNVEV (reference sequence). V was pared by 5 bases and J by 9 bases, with 10 bases of the junction left unmatched. CDR3 protein: CASSGTGGSSATQYF. The DNA of the CDR3 is TGTGCCAGCAGTGGGACAGGGGGTAGTTCCGCGACGCAGTATTTT.

This rearrangement joins TRBV11-2 to TRBJ2-5; possibly TRBD2 for D (6 bases). The length of the CDR3 is 15 residues. Germline values: CDR1 SGHAT, CDR2 FQNNGV. V dropped 0 bases and J dropped 1 base, with 9 bases sitting between them. CDR3 in amino acids: CASSLDPGGQETQYF. The CDR3 nucleotides read TGTGCCAGCAGCTTAGACCCCGGGGGCCAAGAGACCCAGTACTTC.